The next 20 T cell receptor beta chains were all read from a single sample in a study of cytomegalovirus exposure and HLA in healthy donors. The PCR made use of 60 Vbeta and 13 Jbeta primers. Sequencing used immunoSEQ multiplex PCR; TCRdb keeps in-frame clones, though not all of them. The sample shows roughly 120,000 clones, around 86% of them seen only once. Sequenced: PBMCs. Every receptor here comes from a woman aged 25 to 45 in good health and CMV-seronegative.

As to this clone: The germline gene is not matched at one end of the junction; a read error may be the cause. This CDR3 is also generated by other DNA sequences in the sample. The rearrangement joins TRBV6-5 to TRBJ2-5; TRBD1 might be the D (6 bases). Germline CDR1 reads MNHEY; CDR2 reads SVGAGI. CDR3 length equals 15 residues. The chain's CDR3 is CASSLITGSGETQYF. The CDR3 nucleotides read TGTGCCAGCAGTTTGATAACAGGGAGTGGTGAGACACAGTACTTC.

V gene TRBV6-1 combines with J gene TRBJ1-5; 9 bases agree with TRBD1. With 3 bases clipped from V and 0 bases from J, the junction kept 6 bases outside the gene matches. Germline CDR1 reads MNHNS; CDR2 reads SASEGT. CDR3 length equals 17 residues. In DNA, the CDR3 is TGTGCCAGCAGTGATCGGGACAGGGATTATAGCAATCAGCCCCAGCATTTT. Amino acids: CASSDRDRDYSNQPQHF.

This rearrangement joins TRBV10-3 to TRBJ2-5; 12 bases match TRBD1. With V trimmed by 4 bases and J by 5 bases, 5 bases remained unmatched. This CDR3 contains 15 residues. The germline V gene encodes CDR1 ENHRY and CDR2 SYGVKD. CDR3 bases: TGTGCCATCAGTGGGGGACAGGGGGCCGGGGAGACCCAGTACTTC. Translation: CAISGGQGAGETQYF.

V and J are TRBV9 and TRBJ2-3; D is undetermined. Germline V lookup: CDR1 SGDLS, CDR2 YYNGEE. Trimming cost V 4 bases and J 0 bases, with 12 bases left between them. This CDR3 comprises 15 residues. The CDR3 is CASSPRVASTDTQYF. The CDR3 DNA follows: TGTGCCAGCAGCCCCCGTGTAGCAAGCACAGATACGCAGTATTTT.

The chain joins TRBV7-2 to TRBJ2-3, with 8 bases identical to TRBD2. V lost 7 bases, J lost 1 base, and 4 bases stayed unmatched. Per germline, CDR1 SGHTA and CDR2 FQGNSA. The CDR3 extends over 14 amino acids. In DNA form, the CDR3 reads TGTGCCAGCACCCGAGCGGGAGGCACAGATACGCAGTATTTT. Translated, it gives CASTRAGGTDTQYF.

The chain joins TRBV28 to TRBJ1-5; D is undetermined. V was clipped by 1 base and J by 3 bases, with 10 bases between them. The germline gives CDR1 MDHEN, CDR2 SYDVKM. This CDR3 has 15 amino acids. CDR3: CASSLLGGLNQPQHF. In DNA form, the CDR3 reads TGTGCCAGCAGTTTATTAGGCGGGCTCAATCAGCCCCAGCATTTT.

The chain carries TRBV27 and TRBJ2-7; TRBD1 aligns across 8 bases. Trimming at V came to 6 bases and at J to 7 bases, leaving 14 bases not matched to a gene. The CDR3 contains 15 residues. The V gene's germline CDR1 is MNHEY and CDR2 SMNVEV (reference sequence). In nucleotides, the CDR3 is TGTGCCAGCAGCTCAACCGGGACTGGGGACAGGGAGCAGTACTTC. Translated, it gives CASSSTGTGDREQYF.

The rearrangement links TRBV28 to TRBJ1-1; 9 nucleotides line up with TRBD1. CDR3 size: 16 residues. The germline CDR1 and CDR2 sequences are MDHEN and SYDVKM. The V segment lost 2 bases and the J segment 6 bases; nucleotides outside the gene matches: 10. The CDR3 DNA is TGTGCCAGCAGTTTAGTCAAGGGACAGGGTGGTTCTGAAGCTTTCTTT. Amino acids: CASSLVKGQGGSEAFF.

V usage is TRBV5-1 and J usage is TRBJ2-5; unclear D gene. Trimming removed 4 bases from V and 5 bases from J, with 9 bases in between. The germline CDR1 and CDR2 sequences are SGHRS and YFSETQ. The CDR3 is 12 amino acids. CDR3: CASSVPQETQYF. CDR3 coding DNA: TGCGCCAGCAGCGTCCCCCAGGAGACCCAGTACTTC.

The chain links TRBV5-6 to TRBJ1-2; 12 bases match TRBD1. Germline CDR1 is SGHDT and CDR2 is YYEEEE. The CDR3 is 15 amino acids. With 5 bases clipped from V and 7 bases from J, the junction kept 9 bases outside the gene matches. The CDR3: CASSFPGQGARGYTF. The CDR3 DNA reads TGTGCCAGCAGTTTCCCGGGACAGGGGGCGCGTGGCTACACCTTC.

This chain uses TRBV6-1 with TRBJ2-5; 7 bases fit TRBD1. The end of the DNA is better explained by TRBJ2-7, so the J call may be wrong. Germline CDR1 reads MNHNS; CDR2 reads SASEGT. The CDR3 consists of 14 residues. CDR3 loop: CASSGGTVAYEQYF. DNA for the CDR3: TGTGCCAGCAGTGGAGGGACAGTGGCTTACGAGCAGTACTTC.

For this clone: One end of the junction varies from germline; a read error may be responsible. V and J are TRBV15 and TRBJ2-1, with unresolved D. Germline CDR1 and CDR2: LNHNV and YYDKDF (reference sequence). The CDR3 runs to 16 residues. The CDR3 here is CATSRGQSIQHNGQFF. Written as DNA, the CDR3 is TGTGCCACCAGCAGAGGCCAGAGTATACAGCACAATGGGCAGTTCTTC.

V gene TRBV20-1 combines with J gene TRBJ1-1; D is undetermined. The CDR3 runs 11 residues. Germline CDR1 reads DFQATT; CDR2 reads SNEGSKA (reference sequence). V lost 2 bases and J lost 3, with 4 bases in between. CDR3: CSARQDTEAFF. CDR3 bases: TGCAGTGCTAGACAGGACACTGAAGCTTTCTTT.

This clone showed up just a few times. The chain uses TRBV6-1 and TRBJ2-3, with D possibly being TRBD2 (6 bases). The CDR3 totals 15 residues. Germline CDR1 reads MNHNS; CDR2 reads SASEGT. Trimming removed 1 base from V and 4 bases from J, with 12 bases in between. The CDR3 region has the DNA TGTGCCAGCAGTGAAGTGCCAGGGAGGCCAGATACGCAGTATTTT. Translation gives CASSEVPGRPDTQYF.

The rearrangement joins TRBV5-1 to TRBJ1-1; perhaps TRBD1 as D (6 bases). Trimming pared 4 bases from V and 0 bases from J, leaving 13 bases between. The CDR3 contains 15 residues. CDR1 is SGHRS, CDR2 YFSETQ, per germline. As DNA, the CDR3 is TGCGCCAGCAGCCTAGGGGGTGCAATGAACACTGAAGCTTTCTTT. It yields the protein CASSLGGAMNTEAFF.

CDR3 in DNA: TGTGCCAGCAGCCGAGACTCTGGGACTAGCGGGGATTACGAGCAGTACTTC. The encoded protein is CASSRDSGTSGDYEQYF. The V and J genes are TRBV7-7 and TRBJ2-7; 13 bases match TRBD2. CDR3 size: 17 residues. Germline V gene lookup returns CDR1 SSHAT and CDR2 FNYEAQ (reference sequence). V trimming: 5 bases; J trimming: 4 bases; junction bases outside the gene matches: 11. Combining the CDR3 with reference TRBV7-7 and TRBJ2-7 gives the whole variable domain GAGVSQSPRYKVTKRGQDVTLRCDPISSHATLYWYQQALGQGPEFLTYFNYEAQPDKSGLPSDRFSAERPEGSISTLTIQRTEQRDSAMYRCASSRDSGTSGDYEQYFGPGTRLTVT.

This clone appeared a single time. The rearrangement uses TRBV9 and TRBJ2-7; 9 nucleotides align to TRBD2. Germline CDR1 SGDLS, CDR2 YYNGEE. V trimming: 0 bases; J trimming: 2 bases; junction bases outside the gene matches: 3. The CDR3 has 15 amino acids. CDR3 sequence: CASSVGLAGPYEQYF. The CDR3 DNA sequence: TGTGCCAGCAGCGTAGGCCTAGCGGGACCCTACGAGCAGTACTTC.

This CDR3 reads CASSFARGQLYEQYF. For the CDR3, the DNA is TGTGCCAGTAGTTTTGCCCGGGGACAGCTCTACGAGCAGTACTTC. J is TRBJ2-7 and V is TRBV19, with 7 bases that match TRBD1. The J segment lost 3 bases and the V segment lost 5 bases, leaving 10 bases of the junction unmatched. This CDR3 is built from 15 residues. Germline V gene sequence: CDR1 LNHDA, CDR2 SQIVND (reference sequence).

The chain recombines TRBV25-1 with TRBJ2-7; 7 nucleotides agree with TRBD2. With V trimmed by 4 bases and J by 2 bases, 5 bases remained unmatched. The CDR3 consists of 14 residues. The germline CDR1 and CDR2 sequences are MGHDK and SYGVNS. CDR3 loop: CASSVRAGTYEQYF. The CDR3 DNA sequence: TGTGCCAGCAGTGTAAGAGCGGGAACCTACGAGCAGTACTTC.

The chain carries TRBV4-3 and TRBJ2-3; weak D call: TRBD1 (6 bases). Germline V gene data show CDR1 as LGHNA and CDR2 as YSLEER. Trimming removed 2 bases from V and 1 base from J, with 7 bases in between. This CDR3 contains 14 residues. The CDR3 DNA follows: TGCGCCAGCAGCCAATGGACAGGCACAGATACGCAGTATTTT. As protein: CASSQWTGTDTQYF.